These 20 T cell receptor beta chains originate from one sample sequenced in a study of blood T cell repertoires in COVID-19. Produced via immunoSEQ multiplex PCR; TCRdb's table is partial and in-frame only. The repertoire holds about 220,000 clones, with 75% to 85% as singletons. The material sequenced was peripheral blood. These receptors were taken from a woman in her 70s with COVID-19, enrolled during active disease.

The gene calls are TRBV5-6 and TRBJ2-3; TRBD2 might be the D (6 bases). The V gene lost 0 bases and the J gene lost 1 base, with 9 bases spanning the gap. In germline, CDR1 is SGHDT, CDR2 YYEEEE. CDR3 length: 15 amino acids. Here the CDR3 DNA reads TGTGCCAGCAGCTTGGGGCGGGGACGCACAGATACGCAGTATTTT. Translation: CASSLGRGRTDTQYF.

The chain recombines TRBV28 with TRBJ2-2, with 7 nucleotides matching TRBD1. This CDR3 region has 14 residues. The junction had 4 bases not matched to a gene; V was cut back by 4 bases and J by 5 bases. Germline V gives CDR1 MDHEN, CDR2 SYDVKM. The CDR3 DNA sequence: TGTGCCAGCAGTTCGGGACAGACAACCGGGGAGCTGTTTTTT. Amino acid sequence: CASSSGQTTGELFF.

This clone was detected once. The gene calls are TRBV7-6 and TRBJ2-1; D might be TRBD2 (5 bases). The germline V gene encodes CDR1 SGHVS and CDR2 FNYEAQ. The CDR3 has 18 amino acids. Between the trimmed V and J ends, which lost 1 base and 4 bases, there was a span of 20 bases. The CDR3 region is CASSLGVGRADPYNEQFF. The CDR3 DNA reads TGTGCCAGCAGCTTAGGAGTAGGTAGAGCGGACCCTTACAATGAGCAGTTCTTC.

V gene TRBV24-1 combines with J gene TRBJ1-4; 7 bases match TRBD1. Germline-derived CDR1 and CDR2 are KGHDR and SFDVKD. Germline trimming cut 12 bases from V and 3 bases from J; bases unmatched to any gene: 12. The CDR3 has 15 residues. CDR3 region: CAHQGIGGPNEKLFF. The CDR3 DNA reads as TGTGCCCACCAAGGCATAGGGGGCCCTAATGAAAAACTGTTTTTT.

The chain combines TRBV9 with TRBJ2-3; 8 bases fit TRBD2. Germline V gene data show CDR1 as SGDLS and CDR2 as YYNGEE. V lost 1 base to trimming and J lost 4 bases; unmatched junction nucleotides: 8. The CDR3 covers 16 residues. This chain's CDR3 is CASSVNPAGGSDTQYF. The CDR3 DNA is TGTGCCAGCAGCGTAAATCCCGCGGGAGGTTCAGATACGCAGTATTTT.

The V gene is TRBV19, the J gene TRBJ2-5; D may be TRBD1 (6 bases). Germline CDR1 reads LNHDA; CDR2 reads SQIVND (reference sequence). Deletions cut 6 bases from V and 5 bases from J, with 13 bases between. The CDR3 consists of 13 residues. The CDR3 spells CASSTGSWETQYF. The CDR3 DNA sequence: TGTGCCAGTAGCACAGGGTCGTGGGAGACCCAGTACTTC.

The chain joins TRBV7-2 to TRBJ2-1; the match to TRBD2 covers 10 bases. Germline loops: CDR1 SGHTA, CDR2 FQGNSA. Trimming cost V 3 bases and J 10 bases; bases outside gene matches: 9. The CDR3 totals 15 residues. Here the CDR3 reads CASSFKTSGDLEQFF. The CDR3 coding sequence is TGTGCCAGCAGCTTTAAAACTAGCGGGGACCTCGAGCAGTTCTTC.

The DNA of the CDR3 is TGCGCCAGCAGCCAAACAGGGTACTATGGCTACACCTTC. Its protein product is CASSQTGYYGYTF. The chain couples TRBV5-1 to TRBJ1-2, with D tentatively TRBD1 (6 bases). There are 13 residues in the CDR3. The germline V and J ends were trimmed by 4 bases and 3 bases, with 10 bases remaining between them. Germline V gives CDR1 SGHRS, CDR2 YFSETQ. The full variable domain, with the rest looked up from reference TRBV5-1 and TRBJ1-2, is KAGVTQTPRYLIKTRGQQVTLSCSPISGHRSVSWYQQTPGQGLQFLFEYFSETQRNKGNFPGRFSGRQFSNSRSEMNVSTLELGDSALYLCASSQTGYYGYTFGSGTRLTVV.

The chain uses TRBV3-1 (or the pseudogene TRBV3-2) and TRBJ1-6; D unclear. This CDR3 has 16 amino acids. From germline, CDR1 is LGHDT and CDR2 YNNKEL (reference sequence). The V and J ends lost 2 bases and 0 bases respectively, with 8 bases between them. CDR3 nucleotide sequence: TGTGCCAGCAGCCAAAGCCTAAACTCCTATAATTCACCCCTCCACTTT. It yields the protein CASSQSLNSYNSPLHF.

J is TRBJ1-1 and V is TRBV27, with D tentatively TRBD1 (5 bases). The CDR3 loop spans 11 amino acids. V lost 8 bases and J 5 bases, leaving 9 bases between the germline ends. Germline CDR1 and CDR2: MNHEY and SMNVEV (reference sequence). CDR3 amino acids: CASQRGTEAFF. As DNA, the CDR3 is TGTGCCAGCCAAAGGGGAACTGAAGCTTTCTTT.

V usage is TRBV18 and J usage is TRBJ1-1, with D possibly TRBD1 on 6 matching bases. Germline assignment: CDR1 KGHSH and CDR2 LQKENI. Deletions cut 0 bases from V and 1 base from J, with 12 bases between. This CDR3 has 16 amino acids. CDR3 nucleotide sequence: TGTGCCAGCTCACCACCAGAACAGGGACCGAACACTGAAGCTTTCTTT. Residues: CASSPPEQGPNTEAFF. The full variable domain, with the rest looked up from reference TRBV18 and TRBJ1-1, is NAGVMQNPRHLVRRRGQEARLRCSPMKGHSHVYWYRQLPEEGLKFMVYLQKENIIDESGMPKERFSAEFPKEGPSILRIQQVVRGDSAAYFCASSPPEQGPNTEAFFGQGTRLTVV.

This chain uses TRBV6-1 with TRBJ2-1, with D maybe TRBD1 (7 bases). The CDR3 has 15 amino acids. Per germline, CDR1 MNHNS and CDR2 SASEGT. Trimming shortened V by 1 base and J by 3 bases, and 10 bases separated the two germline ends. CDR3 sequence: CASSEGQGGYNEQFF. The CDR3 region has the DNA TGTGCCAGCAGTGAAGGGCAGGGGGGCTACAATGAGCAGTTCTTC.

The chain uses TRBV3-1 (or the pseudogene TRBV3-2) and TRBJ2-1; 7 positions match TRBD2. Trimming cost V 4 bases and J 0 bases; bases outside gene matches: 3. The CDR3 length is 15 residues. From germline, CDR1 is LGHDT and CDR2 YNNKEL (reference sequence). The CDR3 spells CASSRGSDSYNEQFF. CDR3 coding DNA: TGTGCCAGCAGCCGCGGGAGTGACTCCTACAATGAGCAGTTCTTC.

The gene calls are TRBV29-1 and TRBJ1-3, with 8 bases fitting TRBD1. There are 14 residues in the CDR3. Germline trimming cut 6 bases from V and 4 bases from J; bases unmatched to any gene: 8. Germline V gives CDR1 SQVTM, CDR2 ANQGSEA. The CDR3 sequence: CSVREDRGGNTIYF. The CDR3 bases are TGCAGCGTGCGGGAAGACAGGGGCGGAAACACCATATATTTT.

Only a few counts were recorded for this clone. The CDR3 loop is CASSDPGTGTGELFF. The CDR3 DNA sequence: TGTGCCAGCAGTGATCCTGGGACAGGGACCGGGGAGCTGTTTTTT. The chain carries TRBV6-1 and TRBJ2-2, with 9 bases identical to TRBD1. V was pared by 3 bases and J by 5 bases, with 4 bases of the junction left unmatched. Germline assignment: CDR1 MNHNS and CDR2 SASEGT. This CDR3 has 15 amino acids.

The chain is built from TRBV24-1 and TRBJ1-5; D might be TRBD1 (5 bases). Germline CDR1 reads KGHDR; CDR2 reads SFDVKD. This CDR3 region has 16 residues. Trimming left V 4 bases short and J 5 bases short, with 17 bases between. CDR3 loop: CATSDPAHTGDQPQHF. The CDR3 DNA reads as TGTGCCACCAGTGACCCTGCCCATACAGGAGATCAGCCCCAGCATTTT.

The chain links TRBV7-9 to TRBJ2-5; D is perhaps TRBD1 (5 bases). Trimming pared 3 bases from V and 3 bases from J, leaving 8 bases between. The CDR3 loop spans 13 amino acids. Germline V gives CDR1 SEHNR, CDR2 FQNEAQ (reference sequence). This chain's CDR3 is CASSFQGEETQYF. DNA of the CDR3: TGTGCCAGCAGCTTTCAGGGTGAAGAGACCCAGTACTTC.

The chain recombines TRBV10-3 with TRBJ2-3, with 9 bases identical to TRBD2. CDR3 length: 17 amino acids. Germline loops: CDR1 ENHRY, CDR2 SYGVKD. J was trimmed by 4 bases and V by 7 bases; bases with no gene match: 15. CDR3 in amino acids: CAINGLGLAGRSDTQYF. CDR3 nucleotide sequence: TGTGCCATCAATGGTCTTGGTCTAGCGGGAAGGTCAGATACGCAGTATTTT.

V usage is TRBV14 and J usage is TRBJ1-3; possibly TRBD1 for D (6 bases). V gave up 2 bases and J gave up 4 bases, with 15 bases separating them. Germline loops: CDR1 SGHDN, CDR2 FVKESK. This CDR3 comprises 16 residues. The CDR3 region has the DNA TGTGCCAGCAGCCAAACAGGGTGGGGAGCAGGAAACACCATATATTTT. This encodes CASSQTGWGAGNTIYF.

The chain uses TRBV2 and TRBJ1-6; TRBD1 matches at 10 bases. Germline CDR1 is SNHLY and CDR2 is FYNNEI. The CDR3 covers 13 residues. V lost 6 bases, J lost 10 bases, and 3 bases stayed unmatched. The CDR3 reads CASRGQGQSPLHF. The CDR3 DNA reads TGTGCCAGCAGGGGACAGGGGCAATCACCCCTCCACTTT.